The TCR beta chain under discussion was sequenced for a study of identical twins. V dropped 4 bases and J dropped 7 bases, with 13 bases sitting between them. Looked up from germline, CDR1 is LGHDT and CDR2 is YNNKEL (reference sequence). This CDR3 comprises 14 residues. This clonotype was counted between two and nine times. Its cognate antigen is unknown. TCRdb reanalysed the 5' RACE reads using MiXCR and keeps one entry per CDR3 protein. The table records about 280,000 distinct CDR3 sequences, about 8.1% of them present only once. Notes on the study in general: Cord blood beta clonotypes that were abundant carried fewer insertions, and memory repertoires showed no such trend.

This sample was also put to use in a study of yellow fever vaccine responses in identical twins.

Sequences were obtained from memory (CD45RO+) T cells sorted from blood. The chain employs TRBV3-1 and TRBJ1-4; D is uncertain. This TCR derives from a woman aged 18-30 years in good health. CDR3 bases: TGTGCCAGCAGCCCAAGTGGGCGGCCTGAAAAACTGTTTTTT. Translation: CASSPSGRPEKLFF.